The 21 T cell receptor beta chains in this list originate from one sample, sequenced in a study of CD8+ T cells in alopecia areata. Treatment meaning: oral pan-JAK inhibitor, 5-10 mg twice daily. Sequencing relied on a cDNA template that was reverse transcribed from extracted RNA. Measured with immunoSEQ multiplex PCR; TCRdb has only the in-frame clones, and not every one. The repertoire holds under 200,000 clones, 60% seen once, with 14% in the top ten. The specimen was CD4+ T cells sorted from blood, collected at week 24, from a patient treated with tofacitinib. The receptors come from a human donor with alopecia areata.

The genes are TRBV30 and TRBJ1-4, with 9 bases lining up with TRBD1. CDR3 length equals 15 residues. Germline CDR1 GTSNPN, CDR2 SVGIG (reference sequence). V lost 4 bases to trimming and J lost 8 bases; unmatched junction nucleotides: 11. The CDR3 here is CAWMRYGTGNEKLFF. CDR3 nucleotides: TGTGCCTGGATGAGGTACGGGACAGGGAACGAAAAACTGTTTTTT.

The CDR3 is CSVGGTGGVLEQYF. The CDR3 nucleotides are TGCAGCGTTGGCGGGACAGGGGGCGTCTTAGAGCAGTACTTC. This rearrangement joins TRBV29-1 to TRBJ2-7; 12 nucleotides align to TRBD1. Trimming took 4 bases from V and 7 from J; bases not matched to a gene: 8. The CDR3 has 14 residues. CDR1 SQVTM and CDR2 ANQGSEA come from the germline V gene.

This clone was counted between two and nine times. Written as DNA, the CDR3 is TGTGCCAGCAGGGCCGCAGAGATCTCAGAGACCCAGTACTTC. It specifies CASRAAEISETQYF. The genes are TRBV7-9 and TRBJ2-5; no clear D gene. V lost 6 bases, J lost 4 bases, and 15 bases lay in between. The CDR3 is 14 amino acids. From germline, CDR1 is SEHNR and CDR2 FQNEAQ (reference sequence).

The CDR3 sequence is CAWIPSSGGRSYNEQFF. The CDR3 DNA follows: TGTGCCTGGATCCCCTCTAGCGGGGGGCGATCCTACAATGAGCAGTTCTTC. This chain connects TRBV30 to TRBJ2-1, with 11 bases matching TRBD2. Germline V CDR1 and CDR2: GTSNPN, SVGIG (reference sequence). V lost 4 bases to trimming and J lost 1 base; unmatched junction nucleotides: 9. The CDR3 has 17 amino acids.

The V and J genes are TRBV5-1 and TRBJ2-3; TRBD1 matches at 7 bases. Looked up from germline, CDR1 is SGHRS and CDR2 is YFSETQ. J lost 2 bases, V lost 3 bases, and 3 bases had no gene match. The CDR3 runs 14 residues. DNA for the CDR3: TGCGCCAGCAGCTCGGGACAGACCACAGATACGCAGTATTTT. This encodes CASSSGQTTDTQYF. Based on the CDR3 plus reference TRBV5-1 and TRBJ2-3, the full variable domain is KAGVTQTPRYLIKTRGQQVTLSCSPISGHRSVSWYQQTPGQGLQFLFEYFSETQRNKGNFPGRFSGRQFSNSRSEMNVSTLELGDSALYLCASSSGQTTDTQYFGPGTRLTVL.

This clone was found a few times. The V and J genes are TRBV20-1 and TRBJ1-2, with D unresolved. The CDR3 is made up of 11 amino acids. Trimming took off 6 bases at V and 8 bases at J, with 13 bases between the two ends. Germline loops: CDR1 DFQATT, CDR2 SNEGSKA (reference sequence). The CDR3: CSAAKGSGYTF. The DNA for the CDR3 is TGCAGTGCCGCAAAGGGTAGCGGCTACACCTTC.

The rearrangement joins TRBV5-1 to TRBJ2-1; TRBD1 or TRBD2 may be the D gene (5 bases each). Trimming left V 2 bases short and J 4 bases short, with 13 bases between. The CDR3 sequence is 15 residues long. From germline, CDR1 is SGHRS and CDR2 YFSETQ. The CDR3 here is CASSLGTHKYNEQFF. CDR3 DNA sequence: TGCGCCAGCAGCTTAGGGACGCACAAATACAATGAGCAGTTCTTC.

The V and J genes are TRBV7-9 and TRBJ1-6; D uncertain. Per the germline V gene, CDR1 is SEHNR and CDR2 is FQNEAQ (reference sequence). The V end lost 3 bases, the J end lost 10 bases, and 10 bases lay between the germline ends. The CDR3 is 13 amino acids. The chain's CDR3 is CASSFSENSPLHF. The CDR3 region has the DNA TGTGCCAGCAGCTTTTCGGAGAACTCACCCCTCCACTTT.

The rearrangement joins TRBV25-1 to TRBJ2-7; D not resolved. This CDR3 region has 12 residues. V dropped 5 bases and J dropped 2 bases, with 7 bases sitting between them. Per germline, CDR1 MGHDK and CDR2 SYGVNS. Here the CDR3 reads CASSSIPYEQYF. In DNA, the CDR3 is TGTGCCAGCAGTTCTATTCCCTACGAGCAGTACTTC.

In DNA form, the CDR3 reads TGTGCCAGCAGCTTCACCCCTAGTTCGGCCTACGAGCAGTACTTC. This encodes CASSFTPSSAYEQYF. The chain uses TRBV5-6 and TRBJ2-7; D gene uncertain. Germline values: CDR1 SGHDT, CDR2 YYEEEE. Trimming took off 2 bases at V and 2 bases at J, with 14 bases between the two ends. This CDR3 spans 15 amino acids.

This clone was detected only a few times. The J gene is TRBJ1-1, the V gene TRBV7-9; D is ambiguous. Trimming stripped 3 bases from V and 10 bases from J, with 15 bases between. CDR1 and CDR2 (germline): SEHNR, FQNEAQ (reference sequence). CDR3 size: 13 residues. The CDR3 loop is CASSLGRGIGAFF. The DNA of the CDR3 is TGTGCCAGCAGCTTGGGCAGAGGTATTGGAGCTTTCTTT.

The CDR3 nucleotides are TGCAGCGTTGGTCGGACAGGGGCTAATGAAAAACTGTTTTTT. This sequence encodes CSVGRTGANEKLFF. The V gene is TRBV29-1, the J gene TRBJ1-4, with 9 bases fitting TRBD1. The CDR3 is 14 residues long. Germline loops: CDR1 SQVTM, CDR2 ANQGSEA. With 4 bases clipped from V and 3 bases from J, the junction kept 3 bases outside the gene matches.

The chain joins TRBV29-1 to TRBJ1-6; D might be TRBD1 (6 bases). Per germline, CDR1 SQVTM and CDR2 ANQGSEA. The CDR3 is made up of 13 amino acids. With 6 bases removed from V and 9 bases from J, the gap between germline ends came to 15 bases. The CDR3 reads CSVGSGEGSPLHF. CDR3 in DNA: TGCAGCGTCGGATCAGGGGAAGGTTCACCCCTCCACTTT.

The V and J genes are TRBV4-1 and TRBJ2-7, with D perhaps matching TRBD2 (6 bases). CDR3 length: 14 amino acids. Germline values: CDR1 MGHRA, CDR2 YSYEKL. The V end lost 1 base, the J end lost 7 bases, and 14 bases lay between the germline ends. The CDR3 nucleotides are TGCGCCAGCAGCCAAGGGACCGCCGCGGGGGAGCAGTACTTC. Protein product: CASSQGTAAGEQYF.

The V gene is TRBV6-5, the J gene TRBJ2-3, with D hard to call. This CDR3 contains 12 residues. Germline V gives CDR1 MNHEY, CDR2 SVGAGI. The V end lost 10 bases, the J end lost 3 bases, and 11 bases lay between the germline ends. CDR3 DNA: TGTGCCACTCAGAGTAAAACAGATACGCAGTATTTT. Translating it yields CATQSKTDTQYF.

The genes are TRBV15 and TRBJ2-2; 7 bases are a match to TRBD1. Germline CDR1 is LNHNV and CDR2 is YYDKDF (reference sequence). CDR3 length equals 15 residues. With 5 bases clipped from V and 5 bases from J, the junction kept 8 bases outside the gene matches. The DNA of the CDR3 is TGTGCCACCAGCGGGACAGCCAAGAAAACCGGGGAGCTGTTTTTT. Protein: CATSGTAKKTGELFF.

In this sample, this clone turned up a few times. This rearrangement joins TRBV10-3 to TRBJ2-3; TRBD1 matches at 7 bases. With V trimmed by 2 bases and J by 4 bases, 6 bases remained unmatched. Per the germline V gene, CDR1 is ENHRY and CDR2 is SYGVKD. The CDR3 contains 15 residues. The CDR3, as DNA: TGTGCCATCAGTGAGGCAGGGGGTAGCCCAGATACGCAGTATTTT. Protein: CAISEAGGSPDTQYF.

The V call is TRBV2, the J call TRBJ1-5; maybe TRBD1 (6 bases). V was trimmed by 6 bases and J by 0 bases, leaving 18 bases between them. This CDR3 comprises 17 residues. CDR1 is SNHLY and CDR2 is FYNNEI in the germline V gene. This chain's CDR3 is CASRPGHGGVSNQPQHF. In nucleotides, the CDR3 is TGTGCCAGCAGACCTGGACACGGGGGCGTTAGCAATCAGCCCCAGCATTTT.

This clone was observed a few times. In DNA form, the CDR3 reads TGTGCCAGCAGCTTAGAGTCAGAGTCCTACGAGCAGTACTTC. Protein sequence: CASSLESESYEQYF. The chain joins TRBV7-9 to TRBJ2-7; D gene unclear. V lost 1 base and J 1 base, leaving 8 bases between the germline ends. Germline V gives CDR1 SEHNR, CDR2 FQNEAQ (reference sequence). The CDR3 has 14 residues.

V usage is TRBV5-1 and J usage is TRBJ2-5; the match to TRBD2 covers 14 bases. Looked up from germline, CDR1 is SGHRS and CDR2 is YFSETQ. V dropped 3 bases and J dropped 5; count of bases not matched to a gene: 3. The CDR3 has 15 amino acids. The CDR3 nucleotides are TGCGCCAGCAGCTCTCGACTAGCGGGGGGGGAGACCCAGTACTTC. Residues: CASSSRLAGGETQYF.

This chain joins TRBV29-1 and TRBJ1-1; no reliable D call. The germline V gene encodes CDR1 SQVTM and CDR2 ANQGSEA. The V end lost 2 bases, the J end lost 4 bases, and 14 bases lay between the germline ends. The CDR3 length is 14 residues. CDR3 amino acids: CSVEKTSQGTEAFF. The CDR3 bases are TGCAGCGTTGAAAAAACCAGTCAAGGCACTGAAGCTTTCTTT. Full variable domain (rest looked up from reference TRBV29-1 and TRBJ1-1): SAVISQKPSRDICQRGTSLTIQCQVDSQVTMMFWYRQQPGQSLTLIATANQGSEATYESGFVIDKFPISRPNLTFSTLTVSNMSPEDSSIYLCSVEKTSQGTEAFFGQGTRLTVV.